This T cell receptor beta chain is drawn from a study of cytomegalovirus exposure and HLA in healthy donors. Study-level findings and limits: As a later analysis showed, a missense DCLRE1C variant was linked to trimming of TCR beta V- and J-genes. Cytomegalovirus status, reportedly, was diagnosed with high specificity and sensitivity by the classifier.

Trimming pared 5 bases from V and 3 bases from J, leaving 7 bases between. The CDR3 has 12 amino acids. Germline V gives CDR1 SGHNT, CDR2 YENEEA. The study ran its PCR with 60 Vbeta and 13 Jbeta primers. Clones were read by immunoSEQ multiplex PCR, and TCRdb kept only the in-frame ones, dropping some. The sample includes 180,000 or so clones, 77% of them seen just once. A note on this clone: The target antigen is unknown.

The sequenced material came from PBMCs. The chain employs TRBV11-3 and TRBJ1-1; no clear D. The clonotype comes from an older woman in good health and CMV-seropositive. The CDR3 reads CASSAQDTEAFF. In DNA form, the CDR3 reads TGTGCCAGCAGCGCCCAGGACACTGAAGCTTTCTTT.